This TCR beta chain is drawn from a study of T cells in Graves' hyperthyroidism and ophthalmopathy. Overall study: Peripheral blood specimens were obtained at initial diagnosis, prior to any treatment.

It was RNA transcripts that yielded the amplified TCR beta CDR3 regions. Researchers ran a first-round RT-PCR on the TCR CDR3 using the HTBI primer set. TCRdb itself ran the multiplex PCR reads through MiXCR, one entry per CDR3 protein. The sample holds fewer than 450,000 distinct CDR3 sequences; over 13% are singletons and the top ten take around 28%. Whole-study results and caveats: In blood, most of the thyroid clonotypes expanded above 0.001 were also present. Onset of ophthalmopathy came a median roughly 6.4 months after the model predicted it.

Comment on this clonotype: Antigen specificity is unknown.

V lost 6 bases and J 5 bases, leaving 13 bases between the germline ends. The germline CDR1 and CDR2 sequences are MNHNS and SASEGT. The CDR3 consists of 13 residues. Enrolled ophthalmopathy patients presented with a Clinical Activity Score of at least 3, a NOSPECS grade of at least 4, and disease duration under 3 months. The source is a man in his fifties with Graves' ophthalmopathy. The chain links TRBV6-1 to TRBJ1-1, with D possibly TRBD1 on 5 matching bases. Sequencing was performed on blood. CDR3 nucleotides: TGTGCCAGCAGGAACTTTGGGGGGACTGAAGCTTTCTTT. It translates to CASRNFGGTEAFF.